The rows below give T cell receptor beta chains drawn from one sample of a study of T cells in narcolepsy. Method: immunoSEQ multiplex PCR; TCRdb's copy keeps in-frame clones and lacks some. The data hold about 17,000 clones, with over 75% observed a single time. The specimen sequenced was memory (CD45RA-) CD4+ T cells from blood. These receptors were taken from a human donor in good health. Each CDR3 is given with its conserved first and last residue.

V | CDR3
TRBV7-2 | CASSLPGGRGSLIFYEQYF
TRBV11-3 | CASSLFTGAGNTIYF
TRBV19 | CASSIEGPVTDTQYF
TRBV29-1 | CSVPDRGGFGGANVLTF
TRBV11-3 | CASSLAPLYNYGYTF
TRBV20-1 | CSVPGATF
TRBV6-6 | CASISLGNSPLHF
TRBV4-1 | CASSKAMGNQPQHF
TRBV14 | CASSVTGGAEAFF
TRBV5-1 | CASSLVGQRMNTEAFF
TRBV6-5 | CASSPQGFYNEQFF
TRBV5-4 | CASRKDRRGYNEQFF
TRBV4-2 | CASSRSQGQGRGGYTF
TRBV5-1 | CASSLEVSAYEQYF
TRBV5-4 | CASSPRPGTSGKYEQYF
TRBV7-6 | CASSGGPGNTIYF
TRBV6-6 | CASGRGGENTDTQYF
TRBV6-5 | CACRTGSSYGYTF
TRBV19 | CASSISPRSSGDEQYF
TRBV7-4 | CARRPFEGPTYEQYF
TRBV7-9 | CASSGWTVIMNTEAFF
TRBV2 | CASSDGHGYTF
TRBV19 | CASSSHSLTGLNTEAFF
TRBV9 | CASSVGLAAVQETQYF
TRBV5-1 | CASSRADREGIRGTYEQYF
TRBV14 | CASSQDPPGKTEAFF
TRBV19 | CASTDAGGNTEAFF
TRBV7-2 | CASSRGGPNEQYF
TRBV6-1 | CASLAGGLADTQYF
TRBV2 | CAATQGAAFTEAFF
TRBV10-3 | CAIRTDRESGEAFF
TRBV6-1 | CASSDEWVGQPQHF
TRBV18 | CASSPSMGQETQYF
TRBV7-6 | CATINRPGGELFF
TRBV5-1 | CASSTKTGTETQYF
TRBV7-2 | CASSQRVRAGELFF
TRBV7-8 | CASSSSYEQFF
TRBV5-1 | CASSFDRANTGELFF
TRBV5-1 | CASRGQTNRNTEAFF
TRBV7-2 | CASSARALITEAFF